This T cell receptor (beta chain) is drawn from a study of cytomegalovirus exposure and HLA in healthy donors. The V gene's germline CDR1 is SNHLY and CDR2 FYNNEI. This CDR3 contains 12 residues. V was clipped by 7 bases and J by 4 bases, with 10 bases between them. Using immunoSEQ multiplex PCR, the repertoire was profiled, and TCRdb retains in-frame clones only, with some absent. The sample includes some 340,000 clones, 87% seen only once; the top ten take over 1%. A word on this clone: Its target is not known.

Points from the study as a whole: The authors listed 164 TCR beta chains as cytomegalovirus-associated.

Sample: PBMCs. This TCR came from a woman in her twenties or thirties in good health and CMV-seropositive. V usage is TRBV2 and J usage is TRBJ1-2; D is unclear. In nucleotides, the CDR3 is TGTGCCAGCAAGGTCGAGATCTATGGCTACACCTTC. Its protein product is CASKVEIYGYTF. Based on the CDR3 plus reference TRBV2 and TRBJ1-2, the full variable domain is EPEVTQTPSHQVTQMGQEVILRCVPISNHLYFYWYRQILGQKVEFLVSFYNNEISEKSEIFDDQFSVERPDGSNFTLKIRSTKLEDSAMYFCASKVEIYGYTFGSGTRLTVV.